This T cell receptor (beta chain) was captured in a study of CD8 T cells in Susac syndrome. The multiple sclerosis controls comprised treatment-naive patients whose relapsing-remitting disease was stable or active. TEMRA cells were FACS-enriched, with CD8+ and CD4+ T cells isolated negatively. Germline V gene lookup returns CDR1 MGHRA and CDR2 YSYEKL. The CDR3 runs to 16 residues. The J segment lost 5 bases and the V segment lost 5 bases, leaving 3 bases of the junction unmatched. 0.5 to 1 ug RNA was reverse transcribed with random hexamers. Amplification of TCR beta CDR3 by immunoSEQ multiplex PCR spanned 54 Vbeta and 13 Jbeta. One entry per CDR3 protein results from TCRdb running MiXCR on the immunoSEQ multiplex PCR reads. This sample yields roughly 180,000 distinct CDR3 sequences, of which 85% to 95% are seen a single time; approximately 0.094% belongs to the top ten.

This sequence originates from a human donor with multiple sclerosis. Sequencing input: CD4+ T cells from PBMCs. The chain links TRBV4-1 to TRBJ2-2; the match to TRBD2 covers 15 bases. The DNA of the CDR3 is TGCGCCAGCAGCTATGGACTAGCGGGAGGGACCGGGGAGCTGTTTTTT. Its translation: CASSYGLAGGTGELFF.